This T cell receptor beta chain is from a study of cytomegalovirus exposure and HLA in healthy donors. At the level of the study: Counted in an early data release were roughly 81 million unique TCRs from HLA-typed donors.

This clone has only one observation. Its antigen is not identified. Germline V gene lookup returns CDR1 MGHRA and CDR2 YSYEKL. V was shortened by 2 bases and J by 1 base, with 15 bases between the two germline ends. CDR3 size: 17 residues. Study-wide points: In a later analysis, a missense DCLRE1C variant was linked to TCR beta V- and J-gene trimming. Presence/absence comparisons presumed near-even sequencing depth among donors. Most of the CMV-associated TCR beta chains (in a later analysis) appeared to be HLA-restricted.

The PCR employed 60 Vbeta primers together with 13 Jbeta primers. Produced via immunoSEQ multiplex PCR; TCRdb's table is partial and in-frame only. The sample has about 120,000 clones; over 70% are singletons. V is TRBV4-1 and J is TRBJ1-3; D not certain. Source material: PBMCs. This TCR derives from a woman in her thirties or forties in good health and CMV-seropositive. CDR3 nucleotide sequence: TGCGCCAGCAGCCAACACGTCGGAGCGGATTCTGGAAACACCATATATTTT. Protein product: CASSQHVGADSGNTIYF.